Listed below are T cell receptor beta chains from one sample, sequenced in a study of yellow fever vaccine responses in identical twins. TCRdb re-called the RT-PCR reads through MiXCR, storing one row per CDR3 protein. The sample holds roughly 2,500 distinct CDR3 sequences, less than 85% seen once. The source was T cells from blood (PBMCs), unsorted or a sorted subset (not recorded which), collected before or after yellow fever vaccination (not recorded which). The receptor set was obtained from a woman between 18 and 30 years old who received the yellow fever vaccine. Each CDR3 is given with its conserved first and last residue. Fields, in order: J gene, D gene, V gene, CDR3 DNA, CDR3 protein. A D gene is named only where the DNA matches it firmly.

j_gene: TRBJ2-7
d_gene: TRBD1
v_gene: TRBV7-8
CDR3nt: TGTGCCAGCAGCTTAGCCGGGACAGGGCCCTCCTACGAGCAGTACTTC
CDR3aa: CASSLAGTGPSYEQYF

j_gene: TRBJ2-1
d_gene: .
v_gene: TRBV11-3
CDR3nt: TGTGCCAGCAGCTTAGTAGCTTTGGATGAGCAGTTCTTC
CDR3aa: CASSLVALDEQFF